The 21 T cell receptor beta chains reported below all come from one sample, sequenced in a study of CXCR3-negative and CXCR3-positive naive CD8 T cells. Carrying UMI labels, the TRB cDNA libraries were prepared through 5' RACE. TCRdb re-called the 5' RACE reads; one entry per CDR3 protein, DNA not given. The ten most abundant clones cover approximately 1.5% of a sample with tens of thousands of distinct CDR3 sequences. Sequenced input: naive CXCR3- CD8+ T cells from blood. Subset here: CD45RO-CCR7+CD27+CD95- naive CD8+ T cells lacking CXCR3 (TNR3-). Receptor source: a human donor in good health. Some clones in this sample may be carry-over from other donors' samples.

The CDR3 is CASSHLGTGVHEQYF. The rearrangement links TRBV14 to TRBJ2-7; TCRdb names TRBD1, which stays unverified in the absence of DNA. CDR3 length: 15 residues. Germline V lookup: CDR1 SGHDN, CDR2 FVKESK.

The chain joins TRBV7-8 to TRBJ2-7; the TCRdb D gene call, TRBD1, has no DNA to confirm it. The CDR3 has 11 residues. Germline V gene data show CDR1 as SGHVS and CDR2 as FQNEAQ. CDR3 residues: CASSGVYEQYF.

The chain links TRBV7-9 to TRBJ1-1; there is no DNA to check the TCRdb D call of TRBD1. CDR1 is SEHNR, CDR2 FQNEAQ, per germline (reference sequence). The CDR3 is made up of 14 amino acids. CDR3 amino acids: CASSLGGQGTEAFF.

The rearrangement links TRBV20-1 to TRBJ2-7; TCRdb proposes TRBD2, but this gene call is untestable without DNA. CDR3 length: 14 amino acids. Germline CDR1 is DFQATT and CDR2 is SNEGSKA (reference sequence). The chain's CDR3 is CSASGLAVSYEQYF.

The chain recombines TRBV7-9 with TRBJ2-3; the TRBD2 assignment by TCRdb is unverifiable without DNA. The CDR3 is 13 residues long. CDR1 is SEHNR, CDR2 FQNEAQ, per germline (reference sequence). This chain's CDR3 is CASTLFAGDTQYF.

This clonotype registers medium-sized by frequency. V usage is TRBV5-1 and J usage is TRBJ2-1. Germline CDR1 is SGHRS and CDR2 is YFSETQ. This CDR3 comprises 13 residues. The CDR3 is CASNRGYNNEQFF.

The chain couples TRBV10-2 to TRBJ2-1; TCRdb returns TRBD2, unconfirmable since there is no DNA. Germline lookup yields CDR1 WSHSY and CDR2 SAAADI. CDR3 length equals 17 residues. CDR3 in amino acids: CASSEKLAGTWYNEQFF.

V usage is TRBV2 and J usage is TRBJ1-4; the TCRdb call, TRBD1, lacks DNA for checking. CDR1 and CDR2 from the germline V gene are SNHLY and FYNNEI. The CDR3 is 12 residues long. CDR3: CANTGVNEKLFF.

The J gene is TRBJ2-2, the V gene TRBV7-9; TCRdb names TRBD1, which stays unverified in the absence of DNA. This CDR3 has 15 amino acids. CDR1 SEHNR and CDR2 FQNEAQ come from the germline V gene (reference sequence). The CDR3 spells CASRSGTGETGELFF.

J is TRBJ1-1 and V is TRBV5-5; TCRdb designates TRBD1, a call that cannot be tested without DNA. The CDR3 is made up of 14 amino acids. In germline, CDR1 is SGHKS, CDR2 YYEKEE (reference sequence). This chain's CDR3 is CASSFYRVNTEAFF.

The V call is TRBV7-9, the J call TRBJ1-1. Germline CDR1 is SEHNR and CDR2 is FQNEAQ (reference sequence). There are 11 residues in the CDR3. The CDR3 region is CASGRLAEAFF.

V gene TRBV28 combines with J gene TRBJ2-1. This CDR3 contains 14 residues. CDR1 is MDHEN and CDR2 is SYDVKM in the germline V gene. CDR3 amino acids: CASSERISYNEQFF.

The V and J genes are TRBV28 and TRBJ2-5; TCRdb gives TRBD1 as the D gene, but with no DNA this cannot be confirmed. This CDR3 comprises 13 residues. The germline V gene has CDR1 MDHEN and CDR2 SYDVKM. This chain's CDR3 is CAIKRGSWGSQYF.

V and J are TRBV10-3 and TRBJ2-7. The CDR3 sequence is 11 residues long. Germline lookup yields CDR1 ENHRY and CDR2 SYGVKD. CDR3 sequence: CAIRDGYEQHF.

The J gene is TRBJ1-2, the V gene TRBV6-6. The length of the CDR3 is 13 residues. Germline V lookup: CDR1 MNHNY, CDR2 SVGAGI (reference sequence). CDR3 sequence reads: CASKGSLIDGYTF.

The chain recombines TRBV7-2 with TRBJ2-5. This CDR3 is 15 amino acids long. In germline, CDR1 is SGHTA, CDR2 FQGNSA. CDR3 region: CASSLVYSTKETQYF.

J is TRBJ2-3 and V is TRBV5-1; TCRdb returns TRBD1, unconfirmable since there is no DNA. This CDR3 comprises 14 residues. Per germline, CDR1 SGHRS and CDR2 YFSETQ. The CDR3 sequence: CASAGQGSTDTQYF.

The chain recombines TRBV6-2 or TRBV6-3 with TRBJ1-1. The length of the CDR3 is 12 residues. Germline V gene sequence: CDR1 MNHEY, CDR2 SVGEGT. This CDR3 is CASGLPHTEAFF.

The genes are TRBV6-4 and TRBJ2-1; without DNA, the TCRdb call of TRBD2 cannot be checked. The CDR3 has 16 residues. Germline loops: CDR1 MRHNA, CDR2 SNTAGT. The CDR3 here is CASSETGTSGYNEQFF.

The V and J genes are TRBV12-5 and TRBJ1-4; TCRdb returns TRBD1, unconfirmable since there is no DNA. CDR1 and CDR2 from the germline V gene are LGHNT and FRNRAP. The CDR3 totals 15 residues. CDR3 sequence reads: CASAQTGGDGEKLFF.

The J gene is TRBJ1-4, the V gene TRBV4-1. The germline CDR1 and CDR2 sequences are MGHRA and YSYEKL. The CDR3 extends over 14 amino acids. This chain's CDR3 is CASSRRPEDEKLFF.